This TCR beta chain was recorded in a study of CD8 T cells in ankylosing spondylitis. Study-level findings and limits: In reactive arthritis synovial fluid and blood, some motif variants had been reported before. What appeared characteristic of ankylosing spondylitis blood was a TCR beta motif of under 10 highly homologous variants. Significantly higher representation of disease-linked clones was reported for matched ankylosing spondylitis synovial fluid.

The CDR3 spans 15 residues. Deletions cut 1 base from V and 2 bases from J, with 11 bases between. Germline V lookup: CDR1 MGHDK, CDR2 SYGVNS. 5'-RACE, quantitative and with molecular barcodes, yielded the TCR beta libraries. A single record per CDR3 protein comes from TCRdb applying MiXCR to the 5' RACE reads. The sample has just under 550,000 distinct CDR3 sequences; roughly 12% are singletons. A few counts support this clonotype. Its antigen is undetermined. This clonotype was obtained from a male donor with ankylosing spondylitis. This chain connects TRBV25-1 to TRBJ1-1; D may be TRBD1 (5 bases). Sequencing was done on a sample of blood, either unsorted or a sorted T cell fraction (not recorded which). CDR3 sequence (DNA): TGTGCCAGCAGTGAATGGAAGGGACGAAACACTGAAGCTTTCTTT. Its translation is CASSEWKGRNTEAFF.